This TCR beta chain is from a study of neurological immune-mediated disorders. MiXCR, run by TCRdb on the 5' RACE reads, gives a single entry per CDR3 protein. The sample includes tens of thousands of distinct CDR3 sequences, roughly an eighth of them seen just once. The germline CDR1 and CDR2 sequences are MNHNY and SVGAGI (reference sequence). V trimming: 8 bases; J trimming: 7 bases; junction bases outside the gene matches: 16. The CDR3 consists of 15 residues. This clonotype was detected ten times or more. The sequence was collected from a woman aged 55-75 years with HTLV-1-associated myelopathy (HAM/TSP). The gene calls are TRBV6-6 and TRBJ2-7, with TRBD1 matching over 8 bases. Input material: PBMCs. Here the CDR3 reads CASSGSGTGGQEQYF. The CDR3 bases are TGTGCCAGCTCGGGATCCGGGACAGGCGGACAGGAGCAGTACTTC.